This entry lists 15 T cell receptor beta chains sequenced from one sample in a study of blood T cells in healthy people across ages. PCR was performed a second time for roughly 7 to 12 cycles using a sample-barcoded 5' primer and a J-beta primer mix. MiXCR, run by TCRdb on the 5' RACE reads, gives a single entry per CDR3 protein. The data show some 1,000,000 distinct CDR3 sequences, under 30% seen once. These data were likewise used in another study, on T cells of mothers and their children.

Sequencing was carried out using blood. Receptors were obtained from a girl aged 2 to 9 in good health.

This clonotype was detected many times. The gene calls are TRBV12-3 or TRBV12-4 and TRBJ2-1, with no clear D. V gave up 6 bases and J gave up 3 bases, with 6 bases separating them. There are 12 residues in the CDR3. CDR3 in amino acids: CASRDRYNEQFF. DNA of the CDR3: TGTGCCAGCAGGGACCGCTACAATGAGCAGTTCTTC.

The chain has TRBV12-3 or TRBV12-4 and TRBJ1-1; D perhaps matches TRBD1 (5 bases). Trimming pared 5 bases from V and 5 bases from J, leaving 15 bases between. This CDR3 comprises 14 residues. This chain's CDR3 is CASSPLGDPTEAFF. The DNA for the CDR3 is TGTGCCAGCAGTCCGTTAGGGGACCCAACTGAAGCTTTCTTT.

This clonotype was counted a few times. This chain links TRBV20-1 with TRBJ1-1, with 9 bases identical to TRBD1. Trimming took 1 base from V and 1 from J; bases not matched to a gene: 7. Germline CDR1 is DFQATT and CDR2 is SNEGSKA (reference sequence). The CDR3 has 16 amino acids. CDR3 loop: CSARGTGGAENTEAFF. The CDR3 region has the DNA TGCAGTGCTAGAGGAACAGGGGGCGCGGAGAACACTGAAGCTTTCTTT.

The chain uses TRBV28 and TRBJ2-2, with D possibly being TRBD1 (6 bases). The V gene lost 6 bases and the J gene lost 0 bases, with 26 bases spanning the gap. The CDR3 has 20 amino acids. CDR1 is MDHEN, CDR2 SYDVKM, per germline. CDR3 sequence (DNA): TGTGCCAGCAGCCATCCTTTAGCCTTTGACAGGACCCCGAACACCGGGGAGCTGTTTTTT. The encoded protein is CASSHPLAFDRTPNTGELFF.

This chain uses TRBV6-5 with TRBJ1-1; D is unclear. Germline CDR1 and CDR2: MNHEY and SVGAGI. The CDR3 has 15 residues. Trimming pared 1 base from V and 2 bases from J, leaving 11 bases between. DNA of the CDR3: TGTGCCAGCAGTTACTTTCCGCAGGTTAACACTGAAGCTTTCTTT. Its translation: CASSYFPQVNTEAFF.

This clonotype has just a few counts. The V call is TRBV9, the J call TRBJ1-2; D is unclear. This CDR3 is built from 14 residues. The V and J ends lost 0 bases and 5 bases respectively, with 11 bases between them. Germline CDR1 is SGDLS and CDR2 is YYNGEE. The CDR3: CASSVAEQLYGYTF. Written as DNA, the CDR3 is TGTGCCAGCAGCGTAGCGGAACAGCTATATGGCTACACCTTC. Together with reference TRBV9 and TRBJ1-2, the CDR3 gives the full variable domain: DSGVTQTPKHLITATGQRVTLRCSPRSGDLSVYWYQQSLDQGLQFLIQYYNGEERAKGNILERFSAQQFPDLHSELNLSSLELGDSALYFCASSVAEQLYGYTFGSGTRLTVV.

This clonotype was seen only a few times. The V gene is TRBV7-8, the J gene TRBJ2-7; 9 bases agree with TRBD1. Germline values: CDR1 SGHVS, CDR2 FQNEAQ. V lost 5 bases, J lost 6 bases, and 11 bases stayed unmatched. The length of the CDR3 is 15 residues. The CDR3 sequence: CASSTTGTGRSEQYF. In DNA, the CDR3 is TGTGCCAGCAGCACCACCGGGACAGGGAGGTCCGAGCAGTACTTC.

The chain employs TRBV6-5 and TRBJ1-1, with D hard to call. The CDR3 is 13 amino acids. V gave up 7 bases and J gave up 3 bases, with 12 bases separating them. Germline V gives CDR1 MNHEY, CDR2 SVGAGI. The CDR3 here is CASITTGYTEAFF. Written as DNA, the CDR3 is TGTGCCAGCATTACGACGGGGTACACTGAAGCTTTCTTT.

The chain employs TRBV20-1 and TRBJ2-3, with 7 nucleotides matching TRBD2. V shed 8 bases and J 3 bases; nucleotides not matched to a gene: 8. The germline V gene has CDR1 DFQATT and CDR2 SNEGSKA (reference sequence). The CDR3 has 13 residues. The CDR3 spells CSIKSGATDTQYF. The CDR3 DNA follows: TGCAGTATAAAAAGCGGGGCAACAGATACGCAGTATTTT.

This clonotype was seen ten or more times. The chain combines TRBV29-1 with TRBJ1-4; the D is unclear. Germline CDR1 is SQVTM and CDR2 is ANQGSEA. The CDR3 totals 15 residues. Trimming removed 7 bases from V and 7 bases from J, with 22 bases in between. The CDR3 loop is CSAPDLTAAGEKLFF. DNA for the CDR3: TGCAGCGCTCCGGATCTTACAGCGGCTGGTGAAAAACTGTTTTTT.

Only a few counts were recorded for this clonotype. The V and J genes are TRBV11-3 and TRBJ2-7; unclear D gene. This CDR3 has 12 amino acids. V was cut by 4 bases and J by 7 bases, with 11 bases left in between. CDR1 is SGHNT and CDR2 is YENEEA in the germline V gene. The CDR3 DNA sequence: TGTGCCAGCAGCTCCCACTCGACAGAGCAGTACTTC. This gives the protein CASSSHSTEQYF. The full variable domain, rest sourced from reference TRBV11-3 and TRBJ2-7, is EAGVVQSPRYKIIEKKQPVAFWCNPISGHNTLYWYLQNLGQGPELLIRYENEEAVDDSQLPKDRFSAERLKGVDSTLKIQPAELGDSAVYLCASSSHSTEQYFGPGTRLTVT.

This clonotype has a handful of counts. V gene TRBV7-2 combines with J gene TRBJ2-7, with a possible D match to TRBD1 (5 bases). This CDR3 has 14 residues. Germline V gene sequence: CDR1 SGHTA, CDR2 FQGNSA. V was trimmed by 4 bases and J by 2 bases, leaving 12 bases between them. CDR3 coding DNA: TGTGCCAGCAGCTCCACTAAGGGGACCTACGAGCAGTACTTC. Translation gives CASSSTKGTYEQYF.

The chain links TRBV19 to TRBJ2-1; D is unresolved. The CDR3 has 16 residues. Trimming left V 0 bases short and J 0 bases short, with 9 bases between. Germline CDR1 LNHDA, CDR2 SQIVND (reference sequence). The CDR3 reads CASSIDGQSSYNEQFF. The CDR3 DNA is TGTGCCAGTAGTATAGACGGGCAAAGCTCCTACAATGAGCAGTTCTTC.

The chain uses TRBV7-2 and TRBJ2-1; D gene unclear. Per germline, CDR1 SGHTA and CDR2 FQGNSA. V lost 5 bases, J lost 7 bases, and 12 bases lay in between. The CDR3 has 13 residues. CDR3 sequence (DNA): TGTGCCAGCAGCCCTGACCTTGGGAATGAGCAGTTCTTC. It specifies CASSPDLGNEQFF. Variable domain in full (rest from reference TRBV7-2 and TRBJ2-1): GAGVSQSPSNKVTEKGKDVELRCDPISGHTALYWYRQSLGQGLEFLIYFQGNSAPDKSGLPSDRFSAERTGGSVSTLTIQRTQQEDSAVYLCASSPDLGNEQFFGPGTRLTVL.

This clonotype was seen a handful of times. The chain is built from TRBV6-5 and TRBJ1-2; 8 bases are shared with TRBD1. Germline assignment: CDR1 MNHEY and CDR2 SVGAGI. The CDR3 has 12 amino acids. Germline trimming cut 7 bases from V and 4 bases from J; bases unmatched to any gene: 2. The CDR3 loop reads CASKQGVYGYTF. The CDR3 DNA is TGTGCCAGCAAACAGGGGGTCTATGGCTACACCTTC.